The 29 T cell receptor beta chains given below trace back to one sample, sequenced in a study of blood T cell repertoires in COVID-19. Repertoires were generated with immunoSEQ multiplex PCR, while TCRdb's copy carries only in-frame clones and drops some. Of some 500,000 clones listed, approximately 90% are singletons. The sequenced sample consisted of PBMCs or T cells enriched from blood (not recorded which). The receptors here all came from a woman aged 40 to 49 who had recovered from COVID-19.

This CDR3 is CASNPGQVGNYGYTF. CDR3 sequence (DNA): TGTGCCAGCAACCCGGGACAGGTCGGAAACTATGGCTACACCTTC. The rearrangement uses TRBV11-3 and TRBJ1-2, with 8 nucleotides matching TRBD1. Unmatched junction bases numbered 9, after V lost 7 bases and J lost 2 bases. Germline V gene lookup returns CDR1 SGHNT and CDR2 YENEEA. CDR3 length: 15 amino acids.

This clone was observed once. The rearrangement joins TRBV29-1 to TRBJ1-2, with 9 positions matching TRBD1. Germline V lookup: CDR1 SQVTM, CDR2 ANQGSEA. Germline trimming cut 3 bases from V and 7 bases from J; bases unmatched to any gene: 9. CDR3 length: 14 residues. CDR3 amino acids: CSVDPGQGLRGYTF. CDR3 bases: TGCAGCGTTGATCCGGGACAGGGTTTACGTGGCTACACCTTC.

The rearrangement links TRBV14 to TRBJ1-4; 8 bases map to TRBD1. The CDR3 is made up of 17 amino acids. The germline CDR1 and CDR2 sequences are SGHDN and FVKESK. Unmatched junction bases numbered 12, after V lost 3 bases and J lost 6 bases. The CDR3 DNA sequence: TGTGCCAGCAGCCACCTGGGTGCAACAGGGGGTGATGAAAAACTGTTTTTT. It is translated as CASSHLGATGGDEKLFF.

The J gene is TRBJ1-3, the V gene TRBV7-9, with 7 positions matching TRBD1. The V gene's germline CDR1 is SEHNR and CDR2 FQNEAQ (reference sequence). The CDR3 spans 15 residues. The trim removed 5 bases at V and 1 base at J, leaving 5 bases unmatched. CDR3 in DNA: TGTGCCAGCAGCCAGTACAGGGGTTCTGGAAACACCATATATTTT. Protein: CASSQYRGSGNTIYF.

The chain recombines TRBV6-5 with TRBJ2-1, with a weak D call TRBD2 (5 bases). The CDR3 consists of 13 residues. Trimming left V 7 bases short and J 4 bases short, with 11 bases between. Germline V gives CDR1 MNHEY, CDR2 SVGAGI. CDR3 coding DNA: TGTGCCAGCACTCTGCGGGTATACAATGAGCAGTTCTTC. Its protein is CASTLRVYNEQFF.

The chain employs TRBV11-3 and TRBJ1-3; 9 bases map to TRBD1. The CDR3 consists of 18 residues. The junction had 9 bases not matched to a gene; V was cut back by 2 bases and J by 1 base. Germline V lookup: CDR1 SGHNT, CDR2 YENEEA. This CDR3 reads CASSLRSGTGTSGNTIYF. As DNA, the CDR3 is TGTGCCAGCAGCTTAAGGTCCGGGACAGGGACATCTGGAAACACCATATATTTT.

V gene TRBV5-6 combines with J gene TRBJ2-1, with TRBD2 identical over 14 bases. The CDR3 length is 19 residues. V lost 3 bases, J lost 8 bases, and 16 bases stayed unmatched. Germline V lookup: CDR1 SGHDT, CDR2 YYEEEE. The CDR3 here is CASSSPATSGRESYDEQFF. The DNA of the CDR3 is TGTGCCAGCAGCTCTCCGGCGACTAGCGGGAGGGAGTCTTATGATGAGCAGTTCTTC.

The V gene is TRBV5-1, the J gene TRBJ1-5; D is uncertain. The germline V gene encodes CDR1 SGHRS and CDR2 YFSETQ. Trimming shortened V by 4 bases and J by 6 bases, and 8 bases separated the two germline ends. This CDR3 region has 12 residues. The CDR3 DNA reads as TGCGCCAGCAGCCCGGAGGGTCAGCCCCAGCATTTT. The encoded protein is CASSPEGQPQHF.

This clone is a singleton in its sample. The V gene is TRBV7-6, the J gene TRBJ2-7; 9 bases align to TRBD1. The V gene's germline CDR1 is SGHVS and CDR2 FNYEAQ. This CDR3 region has 15 residues. V shed 6 bases, J shed 3 bases, and the junction held 9 bases outside the gene matches. The CDR3 nucleotides are TGTGCCAGCAGTTATTCCTCGGGACAGGGCTACGAGCAGTACTTC. Its protein product is CASSYSSGQGYEQYF.

V and J are TRBV7-2 and TRBJ2-2, with 14 bases fitting TRBD2. Germline V gene sequence: CDR1 SGHTA, CDR2 FQGNSA. The CDR3 covers 15 residues. The J segment lost 5 bases and the V segment lost 5 bases, leaving 1 base of the junction unmatched. This CDR3 reads CASSGLAGGTGELFF. The CDR3 coding sequence is TGTGCCAGCAGCGGACTAGCGGGAGGAACCGGGGAGCTGTTTTTT. The variable domain in full, completed from reference TRBV7-2 and TRBJ2-2, reads GAGVSQSPSNKVTEKGKDVELRCDPISGHTALYWYRQSLGQGLEFLIYFQGNSAPDKSGLPSDRFSAERTGGSVSTLTIQRTQQEDSAVYLCASSGLAGGTGELFFGEGSRLTVL.

The rearrangement links TRBV5-6 to TRBJ1-5, with 9 bases identical to TRBD1. The CDR3 extends over 15 amino acids. The V and J ends lost 5 bases and 5 bases, in that order; junction bases with no gene match: 8. Germline CDR1 SGHDT, CDR2 YYEEEE. The CDR3 DNA sequence: TGTGCCAGCAGTCAGGGACAGGGTCCTTATCAGCCCCAGCATTTT. This encodes CASSQGQGPYQPQHF.

This rearrangement joins TRBV18 to TRBJ1-4; D is uncertain. This CDR3 region has 16 residues. Germline CDR1 reads KGHSH; CDR2 reads LQKENI. V dropped 3 bases and J dropped 10 bases, with 21 bases sitting between them. CDR3 nucleotides: TGTGCCAGCTCACCGGGTGCTGAACGGACTACGCGAAAACTGTTTTTT. Translation gives CASSPGAERTTRKLFF.

The chain has TRBV27 and TRBJ2-3, with TRBD1 matching 11 bases. The CDR3 is 14 residues long. CDR1 is MNHEY and CDR2 is SMNVEV in the germline V gene (reference sequence). The V and J ends lost 5 bases and 3 bases, in that order; junction bases with no gene match: 1. CDR3 amino acids: CASSGDRGTDTQYF. CDR3 nucleotide sequence: TGTGCCAGCAGTGGGGACAGGGGGACAGATACGCAGTATTTT.

The chain carries TRBV11-2 and TRBJ1-1; possibly TRBD1 for D (6 bases). CDR1 is SGHAT and CDR2 is FQNNGV in the germline V gene. Trimming removed 6 bases from V and 4 bases from J, with 18 bases in between. The CDR3 has 15 amino acids. The CDR3 reads CASRKQGSRSTEAFF. For the CDR3, the DNA is TGTGCCAGCAGGAAACAGGGATCTAGGAGCACTGAAGCTTTCTTT.

V usage is TRBV7-2 and J usage is TRBJ2-5; weak D call: TRBD2 (5 bases). This CDR3 comprises 16 residues. Deletions cut 2 bases from V and 4 bases from J, with 17 bases between. Germline assignment: CDR1 SGHTA and CDR2 FQGNSA. The CDR3 DNA reads TGTGCCAGCAGCTTACGTGTACCGCGAGGGCGAGAGACCCAGTACTTC. Protein: CASSLRVPRGRETQYF.

This CDR3 is CASSLAGTDSGANVLTF. The CDR3, as DNA: TGTGCCAGCAGCTTAGCGGGGACAGATTCCGGGGCCAACGTCCTGACTTTC. J is TRBJ2-6 and V is TRBV7-2, with 7 bases that match TRBD1. CDR3 length: 17 residues. The germline V gene has CDR1 SGHTA and CDR2 FQGNSA. Trimming at V came to 0 bases and at J to 4 bases, leaving 6 bases not matched to a gene.

The CDR3 nucleotides are TGTGCCATCAGTGAGTCGGGACAGGGACATCCTGAAGCTTTCTTT. Translating it yields CAISESGQGHPEAFF. This chain connects TRBV10-3 to TRBJ1-1; 9 bases align to TRBD1. This CDR3 is 15 amino acids long. CDR1 and CDR2 from the germline V gene are ENHRY and SYGVKD. The ends lost 0 bases at V and 6 bases at J; junction bases unmatched: 5.

The V call is TRBV11-3, the J call TRBJ1-1; D is uncertain. Germline loops: CDR1 SGHNT, CDR2 YENEEA. This CDR3 is built from 14 residues. Trimming removed 1 base at V and 4 bases at J, with 10 bases between. The CDR3 spells CASSLASEGTEAFF. CDR3 nucleotides: TGTGCCAGCAGCTTAGCATCGGAGGGCACTGAAGCTTTCTTT. The full variable domain, in which reference TRBV11-3 and TRBJ1-1 provide the parts outside the CDR3, is EAGVVQSPRYKIIEKKQPVAFWCNPISGHNTLYWYLQNLGQGPELLIRYENEEAVDDSQLPKDRFSAERLKGVDSTLKIQPAELGDSAVYLCASSLASEGTEAFFGQGTRLTVV.

This chain uses TRBV9 with TRBJ2-1; D is perhaps TRBD1 (5 bases). This CDR3 is built from 13 residues. In germline, CDR1 is SGDLS, CDR2 YYNGEE. Between the trimmed V and J ends, which lost 2 bases and 7 bases, there was a span of 10 bases. The CDR3 bases are TGTGCCAGCAGCGTCGCAGGGTTGAATGAGCAGTTCTTC. This translates into CASSVAGLNEQFF. The variable domain in full, completed from reference TRBV9 and TRBJ2-1, reads DSGVTQTPKHLITATGQRVTLRCSPRSGDLSVYWYQQSLDQGLQFLIQYYNGEERAKGNILERFSAQQFPDLHSELNLSSLELGDSALYFCASSVAGLNEQFFGPGTRLTVL.

This chain joins TRBV5-1 and TRBJ2-3; TRBD2 might be the D (6 bases). V was trimmed by 4 bases and J by 4 bases, leaving 10 bases between them. The CDR3 length is 13 residues. Germline values: CDR1 SGHRS, CDR2 YFSETQ. CDR3 protein: CASSPEGSDTQYF. The CDR3 nucleotides read TGCGCCAGCAGCCCGGAGGGCTCAGATACGCAGTATTTT.

J is TRBJ2-1 and V is TRBV19, with D possibly being TRBD2 (5 bases). V gave up 8 bases and J gave up 4 bases, with 12 bases separating them. The CDR3 totals 13 residues. The germline gives CDR1 LNHDA, CDR2 SQIVND (reference sequence). The CDR3 region is CASHAGGYNEQFF. The CDR3 nucleotides read TGTGCCAGTCATGCTGGCGGGTACAATGAGCAGTTCTTC.

J is TRBJ1-5 and V is TRBV18; D unclear. There are 14 residues in the CDR3. Germline V gene sequence: CDR1 KGHSH, CDR2 LQKENI. Between the trimmed V and J ends, which lost 1 base and 4 bases, there was a span of 8 bases. CDR3 bases: TGTGCCAGCTCACCACTCGAGGGAAATCAGCCCCAGCATTTT. This encodes CASSPLEGNQPQHF.

The CDR3 here is CASSDRHSYEQYF. In DNA, the CDR3 is TGTGCCAGCAGCGACAGACACTCCTACGAGCAGTACTTC. This chain links TRBV9 with TRBJ2-7; D unresolved. V was cut by 3 bases and J by 0 bases, with 7 bases left in between. CDR3 size: 13 residues. Germline V gene data show CDR1 as SGDLS and CDR2 as YYNGEE.

A single count supports this clone. The chain uses TRBV29-1 and TRBJ1-2, with a possible D match to TRBD1 (5 bases). This CDR3 has 13 amino acids. The germline gives CDR1 SQVTM, CDR2 ANQGSEA. Trimming pared 4 bases from V and 7 bases from J, leaving 16 bases between. This CDR3 reads CSVGGLGDGGYTF. CDR3 nucleotides: TGCAGCGTTGGTGGTCTAGGGGATGGTGGCTACACCTTC.

The genes are TRBV5-1 and TRBJ2-5, with 10 bases identical to TRBD1. The CDR3 consists of 13 residues. V shed 3 bases, J shed 5 bases, and the junction held 1 base outside the gene matches. CDR1 and CDR2 from the germline V gene are SGHRS and YFSETQ. CDR3 protein: CASSWTGGETQYF. In DNA form, the CDR3 reads TGCGCCAGCAGCTGGACAGGGGGGGAGACCCAGTACTTC.

The chain employs TRBV2 and TRBJ2-1; 13 bases are shared with TRBD2. V was clipped by 5 bases and J by 9 bases; unmatched bases: 7. The CDR3 length is 15 residues. The germline gives CDR1 SNHLY, CDR2 FYNNEI. The CDR3 protein is CASSLRTSGRAEQFF. The CDR3 bases are TGTGCCAGCAGTCTTCGGACTAGCGGGAGAGCTGAGCAGTTCTTC.

The gene calls are TRBV6-2 or TRBV6-3 and TRBJ2-5; 7 positions agree with TRBD2. After removal of 5 bases from V and 3 bases from J, the junction contained 6 bases not matched to a gene. This CDR3 is 14 amino acids long. Germline CDR1 MNHEY, CDR2 SVGEGT. The CDR3 bases are TGTGCCAGCAGTCGGCTAGCGGAGAAAGAGACCCAGTACTTC. This codes for CASSRLAEKETQYF.

The chain couples TRBV5-1 to TRBJ2-2; 12 bases line up with TRBD2. This CDR3 spans 17 amino acids. After removal of 4 bases from V and 7 bases from J, the junction contained 11 bases not matched to a gene. Germline V lookup: CDR1 SGHRS, CDR2 YFSETQ. The CDR3 bases are TGCGCCAGCAGCACGAGACTAGCGGGAGTCCGGGGCGGGGAGCTGTTTTTT. Protein product: CASSTRLAGVRGGELFF.

The chain has TRBV5-6 and TRBJ2-7; possibly TRBD2 for D (5 bases). CDR1 is SGHDT and CDR2 is YYEEEE in the germline V gene. V was cut by 4 bases and J by 2 bases, with 13 bases left in between. The CDR3 runs 14 residues. CDR3 in DNA: TGTGCCAGCAGCCTTTTAGCGTTACCCTACGAGCAGTACTTC. Protein sequence: CASSLLALPYEQYF. Together with reference TRBV5-6 and TRBJ2-7, the CDR3 gives the full variable domain: DAGVTQSPTHLIKTRGQQVTLRCSPKSGHDTVSWYQQALGQGPQFIFQYYEEEERQRGNFPDRFSGHQFPNYSSELNVNALLLGDSALYLCASSLLALPYEQYFGPGTRLTVT.